Each of the 14 T cell receptor beta chains below was sequenced from the same sample in a study of T cell responses to AZD1222 COVID-19 vaccine. Only in-frame clones appear in the TCRdb table, and some are missing; sequencing was by immunoSEQ multiplex PCR. The sample has 150,000 to 190,000 clones, 90% seen once; the top ten hold roughly 1.9%. This material consisted of peripheral blood, taken on day 0 of AZD1222 vaccination. The receptor source for this set is an adult in good health.

V is TRBV19 and J is TRBJ1-4; maybe TRBD1 (6 bases). The CDR3 contains 14 residues. Trimming shortened V by 8 bases and J by 4 bases, and 14 bases separated the two germline ends. Germline V gene sequence: CDR1 LNHDA, CDR2 SQIVND (reference sequence). CDR3 sequence: CASRPGQLNEKLFF. CDR3 coding DNA: TGTGCCAGTCGTCCGGGACAACTTAATGAAAAACTGTTTTTT.

This clone was observed once. The chain recombines TRBV11-2 with TRBJ2-7; the match to TRBD1 covers 7 bases. The CDR3 contains 14 residues. CDR1 SGHAT and CDR2 FQNNGV come from the germline V gene. J gave up 4 bases and V 4 bases, and 7 bases lay outside the gene matches. In DNA, the CDR3 is TGTGCCAGCAGCTCACAGGGGCTCGGGTACGAGCAGTACTTC. It specifies CASSSQGLGYEQYF.

CDR3: CASSPPAGGGNQPQHF. CDR3 sequence (DNA): TGTGCCAGTAGTCCCCCCGCAGGGGGAGGCAATCAGCCCCAGCATTTT. The chain is built from TRBV19 and TRBJ1-5, with 7 bases that match TRBD1. The CDR3 totals 16 residues. The V and J ends lost 5 bases and 2 bases, in that order; junction bases with no gene match: 9. Germline CDR1 is LNHDA and CDR2 is SQIVND (reference sequence).

The genes are TRBV18 and TRBJ1-2, with TRBD1 as a possible D gene (6 bases). Per the germline V gene, CDR1 is KGHSH and CDR2 is LQKENI. The CDR3 covers 15 residues. Trimming left V 2 bases short and J 4 bases short, with 14 bases between. The CDR3 spells CASSPVDRPAYGYTF. CDR3 bases: TGTGCCAGCTCACCAGTAGACAGGCCTGCCTATGGCTACACCTTC.

V and J are TRBV27 and TRBJ1-2, with D uncertain. Trimming removed 4 bases from V and 8 bases from J, with 14 bases in between. Germline V gives CDR1 MNHEY, CDR2 SMNVEV (reference sequence). This CDR3 region has 13 residues. CDR3 loop: CASSSLPHMGYTF. The CDR3 DNA follows: TGTGCCAGCAGTTCCCTCCCACACATGGGCTACACCTTC.

V gene TRBV19 combines with J gene TRBJ1-4, with 7 nucleotides matching TRBD1. Germline V gene lookup returns CDR1 LNHDA and CDR2 SQIVND (reference sequence). J lost 7 bases, V lost 5 bases, and 7 bases had no gene match. The CDR3 loop spans 14 amino acids. The CDR3 protein is CASSPDRVVEKLFF. The CDR3 DNA follows: TGTGCCAGTAGTCCCGACAGGGTTGTTGAAAAACTGTTTTTT.

J is TRBJ2-4 and V is TRBV9, with TRBD1 identical over 8 bases. The germline V gene has CDR1 SGDLS and CDR2 YYNGEE. The CDR3 totals 14 residues. V was clipped by 3 bases and J by 5 bases; unmatched bases: 4. The DNA for the CDR3 is TGTGCCAGCAGCGCAGGGGGCGAAGAAAACATTCAGTACTTC. This sequence encodes CASSAGGEENIQYF.

This clone was seen a single time. The rearrangement links TRBV24-1 to TRBJ2-1; 8 bases line up with TRBD2. The CDR3 length is 16 residues. Trimming cost V 1 base and J 2 bases; bases outside gene matches: 3. In germline, CDR1 is KGHDR, CDR2 SFDVKD. The DNA of the CDR3 is TGTGCCACCAGTGATTTAAGAGCGGGAGCCTACAATGAGCAGTTCTTC. It codes for CATSDLRAGAYNEQFF.

The chain combines TRBV5-4 with TRBJ1-1; D call uncertain. V lost 0 bases to trimming and J lost 1 base, with 16 bases between them. Germline CDR1 is SGHNT and CDR2 is YYREEE (reference sequence). The CDR3 runs 17 residues. CDR3 coding DNA: TGTGCCAGCAGCTTGGCCTGGACGCCCGGAGGGAACACTGAAGCTTTCTTT. Translating gives CASSLAWTPGGNTEAFF. Full variable domain (rest looked up from reference TRBV5-4 and TRBJ1-1): ETGVTQSPTHLIKTRGQQVTLRCSSQSGHNTVSWYQQALGQGPQFIFQYYREEENGRGNFPPRFSGLQFPNYSSELNVNALELDDSALYLCASSLAWTPGGNTEAFFGQGTRLTVV.

This chain uses TRBV5-6 with TRBJ2-7; tentatively, D is TRBD1 or TRBD2 (5 bases each). Germline V gives CDR1 SGHDT, CDR2 YYEEEE. Trimming shortened V by 3 bases and J by 7 bases, and 20 bases separated the two germline ends. This CDR3 is built from 15 residues. CDR3 amino acids: CASSSIPAGADEQYF. The CDR3 bases are TGTGCCAGCAGCTCGATACCCGCCGGGGCGGATGAGCAGTACTTC. Supplemented by reference TRBV5-6 and TRBJ2-7, the full variable domain reads DAGVTQSPTHLIKTRGQQVTLRCSPKSGHDTVSWYQQALGQGPQFIFQYYEEEERQRGNFPDRFSGHQFPNYSSELNVNALLLGDSALYLCASSSIPAGADEQYFGPGTRLTVT.

The chain uses TRBV28 and TRBJ2-3, with TRBD2 matching 8 bases. Germline-derived CDR1 and CDR2 are MDHEN and SYDVKM. This CDR3 region has 14 residues. With 7 bases clipped from V and 4 bases from J, the junction kept 7 bases outside the gene matches. CDR3 sequence (DNA): TGTGCCAGCATAAACAGCGGGAGAGCAGATACGCAGTATTTT. It specifies CASINSGRADTQYF. The full variable domain, in which reference TRBV28 and TRBJ2-3 provide the parts outside the CDR3, is DVKVTQSSRYLVKRTGEKVFLECVQDMDHENMFWYRQDPGLGLRLIYFSYDVKMKEKGDIPEGYSVSREKKERFSLILESASTNQTSMYLCASINSGRADTQYFGPGTRLTVL.

This clone was recorded once. J is TRBJ2-1 and V is TRBV19, with 7 bases fitting TRBD2. CDR3 size: 15 residues. The germline V gene has CDR1 LNHDA and CDR2 SQIVND (reference sequence). The V segment lost 7 bases and the J segment 0 bases; nucleotides outside the gene matches: 6. The CDR3 DNA sequence: TGTGCCAGTACCAAGCGGGATTACTCCTACAATGAGCAGTTCTTC. Translated: CASTKRDYSYNEQFF.

The chain uses TRBV15 and TRBJ2-7; possibly TRBD1 for D (6 bases). Germline CDR1 and CDR2: LNHNV and YYDKDF (reference sequence). Trimming cost V 1 base and J 2 bases, with 15 bases left between them. This CDR3 is 16 amino acids long. The CDR3 nucleotides are TGTGCCACCAGCAGAGCGGCAGGGGCCCTCACCTACGAGCAGTACTTC. This codes for CATSRAAGALTYEQYF.

The chain couples TRBV6-5 to TRBJ2-5, with no clear D. The ends were cut back, 4 bases at V and 7 bases at J, with 19 bases in the middle. Germline lookup yields CDR1 MNHEY and CDR2 SVGAGI. The CDR3 sequence is 15 residues long. CDR3 DNA: TGTGCCAGCAGTTTCCTCAAAGACGTCCCCGGGACCCAGTACTTC. Protein: CASSFLKDVPGTQYF.